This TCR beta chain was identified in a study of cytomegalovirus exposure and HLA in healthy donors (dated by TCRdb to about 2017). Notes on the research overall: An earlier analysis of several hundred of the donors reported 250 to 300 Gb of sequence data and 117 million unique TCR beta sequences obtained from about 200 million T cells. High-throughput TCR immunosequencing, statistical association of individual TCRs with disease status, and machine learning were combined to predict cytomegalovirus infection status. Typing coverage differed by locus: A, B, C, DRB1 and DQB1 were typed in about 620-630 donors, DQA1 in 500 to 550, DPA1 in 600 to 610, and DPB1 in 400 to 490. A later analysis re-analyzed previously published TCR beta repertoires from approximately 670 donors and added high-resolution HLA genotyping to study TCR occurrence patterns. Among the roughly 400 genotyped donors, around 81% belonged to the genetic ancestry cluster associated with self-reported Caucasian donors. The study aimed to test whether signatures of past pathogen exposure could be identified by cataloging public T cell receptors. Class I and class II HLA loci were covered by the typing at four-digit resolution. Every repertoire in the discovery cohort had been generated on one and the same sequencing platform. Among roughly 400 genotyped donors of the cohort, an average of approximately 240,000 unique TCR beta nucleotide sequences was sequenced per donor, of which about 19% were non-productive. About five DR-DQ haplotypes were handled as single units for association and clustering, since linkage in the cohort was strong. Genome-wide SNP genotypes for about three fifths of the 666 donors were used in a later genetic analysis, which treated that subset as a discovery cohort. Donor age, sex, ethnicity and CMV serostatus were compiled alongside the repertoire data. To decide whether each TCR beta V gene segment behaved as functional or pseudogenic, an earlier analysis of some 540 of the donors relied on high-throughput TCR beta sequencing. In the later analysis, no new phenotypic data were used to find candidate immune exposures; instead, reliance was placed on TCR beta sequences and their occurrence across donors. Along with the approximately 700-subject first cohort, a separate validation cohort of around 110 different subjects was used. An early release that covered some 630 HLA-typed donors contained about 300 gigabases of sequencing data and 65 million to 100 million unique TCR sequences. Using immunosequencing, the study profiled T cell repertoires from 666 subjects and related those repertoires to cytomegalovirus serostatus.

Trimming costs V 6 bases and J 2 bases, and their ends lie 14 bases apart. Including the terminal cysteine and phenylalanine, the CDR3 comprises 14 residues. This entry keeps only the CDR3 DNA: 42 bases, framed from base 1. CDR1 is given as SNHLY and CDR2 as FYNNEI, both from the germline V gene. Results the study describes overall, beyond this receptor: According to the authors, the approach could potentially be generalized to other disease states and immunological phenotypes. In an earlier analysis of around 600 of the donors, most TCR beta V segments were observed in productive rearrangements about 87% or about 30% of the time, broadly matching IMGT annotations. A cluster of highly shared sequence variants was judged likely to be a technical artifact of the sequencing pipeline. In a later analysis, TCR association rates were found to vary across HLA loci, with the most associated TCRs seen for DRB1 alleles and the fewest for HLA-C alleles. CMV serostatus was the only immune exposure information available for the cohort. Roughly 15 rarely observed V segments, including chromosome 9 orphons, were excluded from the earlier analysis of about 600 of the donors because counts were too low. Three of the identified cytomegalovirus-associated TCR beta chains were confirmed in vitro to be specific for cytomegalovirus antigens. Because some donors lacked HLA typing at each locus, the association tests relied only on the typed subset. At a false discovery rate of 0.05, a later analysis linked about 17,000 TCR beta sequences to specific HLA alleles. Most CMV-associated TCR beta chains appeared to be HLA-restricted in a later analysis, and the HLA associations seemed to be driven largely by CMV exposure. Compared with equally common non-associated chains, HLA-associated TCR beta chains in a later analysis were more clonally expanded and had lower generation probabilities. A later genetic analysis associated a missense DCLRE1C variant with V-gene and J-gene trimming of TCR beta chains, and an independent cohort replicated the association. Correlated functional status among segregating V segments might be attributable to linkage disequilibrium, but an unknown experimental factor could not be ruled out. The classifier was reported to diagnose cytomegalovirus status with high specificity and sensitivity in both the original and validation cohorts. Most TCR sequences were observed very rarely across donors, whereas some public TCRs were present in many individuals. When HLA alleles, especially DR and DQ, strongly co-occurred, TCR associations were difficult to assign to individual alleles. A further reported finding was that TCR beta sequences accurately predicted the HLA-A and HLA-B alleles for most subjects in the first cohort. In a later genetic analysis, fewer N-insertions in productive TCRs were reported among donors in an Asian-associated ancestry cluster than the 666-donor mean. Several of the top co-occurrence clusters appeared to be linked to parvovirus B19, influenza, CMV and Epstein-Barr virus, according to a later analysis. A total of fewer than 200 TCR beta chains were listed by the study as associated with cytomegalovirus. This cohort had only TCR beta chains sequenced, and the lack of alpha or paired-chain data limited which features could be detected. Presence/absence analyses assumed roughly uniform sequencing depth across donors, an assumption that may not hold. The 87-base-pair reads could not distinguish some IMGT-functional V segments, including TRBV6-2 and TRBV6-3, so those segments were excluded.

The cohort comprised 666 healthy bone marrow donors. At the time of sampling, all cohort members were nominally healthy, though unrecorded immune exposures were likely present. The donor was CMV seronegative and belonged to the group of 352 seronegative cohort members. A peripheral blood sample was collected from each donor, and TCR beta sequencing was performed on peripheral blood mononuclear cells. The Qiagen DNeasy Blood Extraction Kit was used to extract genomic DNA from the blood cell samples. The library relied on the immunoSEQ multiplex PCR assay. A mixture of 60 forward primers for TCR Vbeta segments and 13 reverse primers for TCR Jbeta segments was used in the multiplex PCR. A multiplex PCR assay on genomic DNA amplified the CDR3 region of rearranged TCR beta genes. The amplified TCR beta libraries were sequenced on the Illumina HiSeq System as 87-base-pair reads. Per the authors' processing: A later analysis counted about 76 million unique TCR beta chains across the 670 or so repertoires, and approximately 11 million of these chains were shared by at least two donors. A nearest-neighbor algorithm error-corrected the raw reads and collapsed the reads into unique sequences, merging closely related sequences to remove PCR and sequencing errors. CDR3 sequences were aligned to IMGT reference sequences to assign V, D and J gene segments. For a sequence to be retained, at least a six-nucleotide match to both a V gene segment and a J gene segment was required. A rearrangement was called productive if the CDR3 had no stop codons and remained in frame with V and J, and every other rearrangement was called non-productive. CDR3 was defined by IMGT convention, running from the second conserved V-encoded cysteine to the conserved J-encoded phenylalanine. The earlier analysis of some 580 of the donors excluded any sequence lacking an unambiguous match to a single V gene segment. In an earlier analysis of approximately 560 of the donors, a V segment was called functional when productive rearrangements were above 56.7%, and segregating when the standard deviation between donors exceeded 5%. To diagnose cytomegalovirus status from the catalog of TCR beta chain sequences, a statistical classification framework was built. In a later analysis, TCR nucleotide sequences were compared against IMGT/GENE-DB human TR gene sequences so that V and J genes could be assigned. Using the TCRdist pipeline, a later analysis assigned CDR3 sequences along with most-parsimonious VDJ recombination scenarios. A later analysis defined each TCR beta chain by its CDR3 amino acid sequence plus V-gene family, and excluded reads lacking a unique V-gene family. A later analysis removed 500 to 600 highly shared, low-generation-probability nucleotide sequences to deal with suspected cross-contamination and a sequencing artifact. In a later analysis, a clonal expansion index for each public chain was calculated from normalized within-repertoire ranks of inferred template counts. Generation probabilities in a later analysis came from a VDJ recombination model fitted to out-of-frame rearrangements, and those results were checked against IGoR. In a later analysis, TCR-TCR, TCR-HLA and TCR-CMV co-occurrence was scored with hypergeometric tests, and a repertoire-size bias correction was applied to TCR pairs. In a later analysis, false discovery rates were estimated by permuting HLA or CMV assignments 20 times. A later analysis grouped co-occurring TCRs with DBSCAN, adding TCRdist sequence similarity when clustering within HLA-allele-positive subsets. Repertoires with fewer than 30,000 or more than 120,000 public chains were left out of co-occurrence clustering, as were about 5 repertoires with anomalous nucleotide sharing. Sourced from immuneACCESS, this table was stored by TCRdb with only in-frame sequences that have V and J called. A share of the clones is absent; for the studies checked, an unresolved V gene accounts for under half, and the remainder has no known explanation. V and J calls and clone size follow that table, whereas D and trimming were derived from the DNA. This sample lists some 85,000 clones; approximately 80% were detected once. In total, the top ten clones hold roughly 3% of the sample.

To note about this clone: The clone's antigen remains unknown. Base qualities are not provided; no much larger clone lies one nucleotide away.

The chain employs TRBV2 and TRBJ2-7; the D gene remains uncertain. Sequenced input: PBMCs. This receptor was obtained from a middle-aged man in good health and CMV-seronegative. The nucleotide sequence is TGTGCCAGCAGGCTTTCTGGCGGCCCCTACGAGCAGTACTTC. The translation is CASRLSGGPYEQYF.